This entry features one TCR beta chain sequence. The source of the sample is a study of blood T cell repertoires in COVID-19. About the study: Cohort 3 recovered donors had two negative PCRs, clearance, or symptom resolution. Samples came from the United States, Italy and Spain, spanning acute and convalescent COVID-19.

Authors' processing steps: The assay estimated nucleated cells by amplifying reference gene primers. Here immunoSEQ multiplex PCR was the method, and the copy in TCRdb shows in-frame clones only, minus some. The D gene and trimming were derived from the DNA, and the V and J assignments and clone size from that table. The sample lists 400,000 or so clones; approximately 89% were seen once. The CDR3 contains 15 residues. V lost 2 bases, J lost 2 bases, and 5 bases stayed unmatched. Germline V lookup: CDR1 SEHNR, CDR2 FQNEAQ (reference sequence). Participant ages covered roughly 18 to 89 years across 25 or so US areas.

V usage is TRBV7-9 and J usage is TRBJ2-5; 7 nucleotides agree with TRBD2. Sequenced material: PBMCs or T cells enriched from blood (not recorded which). This TCR was recovered from a man aged 40-50 years in a cohort exposed to, infected with or recovered from COVID-19 (not recorded which). The CDR3 sequence: CASSLRLAEQETQYF. The CDR3 coding sequence is TGTGCCAGCAGCTTAAGGCTAGCGGAACAAGAGACCCAGTACTTC.